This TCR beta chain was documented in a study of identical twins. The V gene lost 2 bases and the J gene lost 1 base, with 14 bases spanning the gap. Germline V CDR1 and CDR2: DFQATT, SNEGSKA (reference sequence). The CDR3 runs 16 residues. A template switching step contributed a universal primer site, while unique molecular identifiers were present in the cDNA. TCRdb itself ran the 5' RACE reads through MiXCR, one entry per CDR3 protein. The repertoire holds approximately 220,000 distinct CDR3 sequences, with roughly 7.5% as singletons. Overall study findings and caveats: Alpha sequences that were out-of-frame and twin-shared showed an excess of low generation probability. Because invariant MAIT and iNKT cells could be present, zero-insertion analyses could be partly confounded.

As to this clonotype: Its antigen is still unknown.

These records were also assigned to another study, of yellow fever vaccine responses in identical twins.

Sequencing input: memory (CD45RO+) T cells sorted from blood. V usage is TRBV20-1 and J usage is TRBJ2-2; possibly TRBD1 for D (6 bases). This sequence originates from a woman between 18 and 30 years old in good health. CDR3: CSARSPTGVNTGELFF. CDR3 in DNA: TGCAGTGCTAGAAGCCCGACAGGCGTGAACACCGGGGAGCTGTTTTTT.